The source of this T cell receptor (beta chain) is a study of blood T cell repertoires in COVID-19. Turning to the study itself: Nucleic acid was either cDNA or gDNA, and it came from T cells, B-cell-depleted T cells, or PBMCs.

Recruitment covered roughly 24 US areas and drew participants whose ages spanned about 18 to 100 years. Two negative PCRs, clearance, or symptom resolution were required of recovered Cohort 3 donors. Methods used by the authors: From reference gene primer amplification, estimates of nucleated cell counts were derived. Data came from immunoSEQ multiplex PCR; TCRdb stores just in-frame clones and leaves some out. The V and J calls and clone size are taken from that table; D and trimming were inferred from the DNA. In the table there are about 480,000 clones, around nine tenths of which are singletons. This CDR3 has 14 amino acids. Trimming shortened V by 0 bases and J by 5 bases, and 11 bases separated the two germline ends. The germline V gene has CDR1 SGHRS and CDR2 YFSETQ.

This TCR was recovered from a woman in her thirties or forties who had recovered from COVID-19. The rearrangement uses TRBV5-1 and TRBJ2-5; D unresolved. The sequenced material came from PBMCs or T cells enriched from blood (not recorded which). DNA for the CDR3: TGCGCCAGCAGCTTGGGTTCGACGCGGGAGACCCAGTACTTC. As protein: CASSLGSTRETQYF.